What follows describes a single T cell receptor (beta chain). Sequenced by immunoSEQ multiplex PCR; TCRdb stores in-frame clones only, minus some. This table holds just over 300,000 clones, 70% to 90% found once. The record originates from a study of blood T cell repertoires in COVID-19. The sample taken for sequencing was PBMCs or T cells enriched from blood (not recorded which). The receptor was isolated from a young man who had recovered from COVID-19.

The DNA of the CDR3 is TGTGCCAGCAGCGTGTATTACACAGATACGCAGTATTTT. Encoded protein: CASSVYYTDTQYF. J is TRBJ2-3 and V is TRBV9; D gene unclear. CDR3 length: 13 amino acids. Per germline, CDR1 SGDLS and CDR2 YYNGEE. Trimming removed 2 bases from V and 2 bases from J, with 6 bases in between.